Shown below are 19 T cell receptor beta chains from a single sample sequenced in a study of T cell responses to AZD1222 COVID-19 vaccine (dated by TCRdb to about 2021). The library relied on the immunoSEQ multiplex PCR assay. TCRdb stores this immuneACCESS table with in-frame sequences only. Part of the clones is absent; in the studies checked, under half of the shortfall reflects unresolved V genes, and no reason is known for the rest. Within this sample are roughly 70,000 clones, with around 82% of them counted one time only. The top ten hold under 7% of the sample. The time point label, read with the paper, signifies: baseline before first vaccination. The sequencing here drew on peripheral blood, taken on day 0 of AZD1222 vaccination. Receptors were obtained from an adult in good health.

A single count supports this clone. The rearrangement links TRBV6-2 or TRBV6-3 to TRBJ1-1, with D perhaps TRBD1 (5 bases). The germline V and J ends were trimmed by 2 bases and 11 bases, with 18 bases remaining between them. CDR3 size: 14 residues. The germline CDR1 and CDR2 sequences are MNHEY and SVGEGT. Here the CDR3 reads CASSYVSQGATAFF. CDR3 DNA: TGTGCCAGCAGTTACGTGAGTCAAGGGGCTACGGCTTTCTTT.

J is TRBJ1-1 and V is TRBV5-1; D is ambiguous. The germline V gene encodes CDR1 SGHRS and CDR2 YFSETQ. This CDR3 comprises 16 residues. Trimming took 4 bases from V and 0 from J, leaving 16 bases between them. The CDR3 DNA reads as TGCGCCAGCAGCCCGTTGGAGGGTAGGATGAACACTGAAGCTTTCTTT. It codes for CASSPLEGRMNTEAFF.

The rearrangement links TRBV11-2 to TRBJ1-2; D call uncertain. CDR1 and CDR2 (germline): SGHAT, FQNNGV. V gave up 5 bases and J gave up 7 bases, with 17 bases separating them. This CDR3 spans 14 amino acids. The chain's CDR3 is CASSGLRTEAGYTF. The DNA for the CDR3 is TGTGCCAGCAGCGGCTTAAGGACGGAGGCTGGCTACACCTTC.

The chain combines TRBV6-2 or TRBV6-3 with TRBJ1-1, with 9 bases that match TRBD1. The CDR3 is 14 residues long. Germline trimming cut 4 bases from V and 4 bases from J; bases unmatched to any gene: 4. Looked up from germline, CDR1 is MNHEY and CDR2 is SVGEGT. In nucleotides, the CDR3 is TGTGCCAGCAGTTCGGGACAGGGCCCCACTGAAGCTTTCTTT. As protein: CASSSGQGPTEAFF.

The rearrangement uses TRBV4-1 and TRBJ2-5, with TRBD2 identical over 8 bases. Germline lookup yields CDR1 MGHRA and CDR2 YSYEKL. The V segment lost 3 bases and the J segment 4 bases; nucleotides outside the gene matches: 7. The CDR3 spans 15 residues. Here the CDR3 reads CASSQRTGGAETQYF. The DNA of the CDR3 is TGCGCCAGCAGCCAGAGGACCGGGGGGGCAGAGACCCAGTACTTC.

This chain joins TRBV4-2 and TRBJ2-1; 8 nucleotides align to TRBD1. In germline, CDR1 is LGHNA, CDR2 YNFKEQ. V shed 3 bases and J 9 bases; nucleotides not matched to a gene: 13. CDR3 length: 16 amino acids. The DNA for the CDR3 is TGTGCCAGCAGCCACGAACCGGGACAGGTAATGGGTGAGCAGTTCTTC. Translation gives CASSHEPGQVMGEQFF.

The chain links TRBV11-2 to TRBJ1-1; no clear D gene. Germline lookup yields CDR1 SGHAT and CDR2 FQNNGV. CDR3 length equals 13 residues. V was shortened by 3 bases and J by 9 bases, with 14 bases between the two germline ends. The CDR3 here is CASSLWTRRQAFF. The CDR3 bases are TGTGCCAGCAGCTTGTGGACTCGTAGACAAGCTTTCTTT.

V and J are TRBV20-1 and TRBJ1-5; D is unclear. The CDR3 is made up of 17 amino acids. In germline, CDR1 is DFQATT, CDR2 SNEGSKA (reference sequence). Trimming pared 3 bases from V and 1 base from J, leaving 19 bases between. The CDR3 region is CSASRLRQESSNQPQHF. CDR3 in DNA: TGCAGTGCTAGTAGGCTTAGGCAGGAGTCAAGCAATCAGCCCCAGCATTTT.

This chain uses TRBV5-6 with TRBJ1-4; no clear D. CDR1 SGHDT and CDR2 YYEEEE come from the germline V gene. The V end was cut by 0 bases, the J end by 5 bases, with 8 bases between. The CDR3 is made up of 14 amino acids. CDR3 residues: CASSLGAHNEKLFF. The CDR3 DNA is TGTGCCAGCAGCTTGGGCGCCCACAATGAAAAACTGTTTTTT.

This chain links TRBV5-4 with TRBJ2-3; D unclear. Deletions cut 4 bases from V and 1 base from J, with 13 bases between. The germline V gene has CDR1 SGHNT and CDR2 YYREEE (reference sequence). The CDR3 extends over 15 amino acids. In nucleotides, the CDR3 is TGTGCCAGCAGCCCGCCTGTCGCCCGCACAGATACGCAGTATTTT. Translated: CASSPPVARTDTQYF.

The genes are TRBV7-8 and TRBJ1-5; a possible D gene is TRBD1 (5 bases). With 6 bases removed from V and 0 bases from J, the gap between germline ends came to 18 bases. The CDR3 is made up of 17 amino acids. Germline CDR1 is SGHVS and CDR2 is FQNEAQ. The CDR3 region has the DNA TGTGCCAGCAGACCTTTCGGGGGGGTATCTAGCAATCAGCCCCAGCATTTT. As protein: CASRPFGGVSSNQPQHF.

This clone was observed a few times. This sequence joins TRBV15 and TRBJ2-7; a possible D gene is TRBD2 (6 bases). The CDR3 runs 16 residues. V gave up 0 bases and J gave up 3 bases, with 15 bases separating them. Germline assignment: CDR1 LNHNV and CDR2 YYDKDF (reference sequence). CDR3 in amino acids: CATSRDLGGVSYEQYF. CDR3 DNA: TGTGCCACCAGCAGAGATCTTGGAGGGGTGAGCTACGAGCAGTACTTC.

J is TRBJ1-5 and V is TRBV6-1; no firm D call. Germline V gene data show CDR1 as MNHNS and CDR2 as SASEGT. Trimming took off 2 bases at V and 1 base at J, with 12 bases between the two ends. This CDR3 spans 16 amino acids. CDR3 region: CASSEKRVGSNQPQHF. CDR3 DNA sequence: TGTGCCAGCAGTGAAAAGAGGGTGGGAAGCAATCAGCCCCAGCATTTT.

V usage is TRBV2 and J usage is TRBJ1-5, with a tentative D call TRBD1 (5 bases). V lost 6 bases to trimming and J lost 6 bases, with 24 bases between them. From germline, CDR1 is SNHLY and CDR2 FYNNEI. This CDR3 contains 17 residues. This chain's CDR3 is CASSEGRGDEFLQPQHF. In DNA, the CDR3 is TGTGCCAGCAGCGAGGGGAGAGGGGATGAGTTTCTTCAGCCCCAGCATTTT.

This clone was found a few times. The chain recombines TRBV3-1 (or the pseudogene TRBV3-2) with TRBJ2-3; 11 bases align to TRBD2. CDR3 length equals 18 residues. V shed 1 base and J 0 bases; nucleotides not matched to a gene: 6. Germline values: CDR1 LGHDT, CDR2 YNNKEL (reference sequence). CDR3 sequence: CASSQAASGGPSTDTQYF. CDR3 coding DNA: TGTGCCAGCAGCCAAGCTGCTAGCGGGGGGCCTAGCACAGATACGCAGTATTTT.

The V gene is TRBV24-1, the J gene TRBJ2-5; 13 nucleotides line up with TRBD2. CDR1 is KGHDR and CDR2 is SFDVKD in the germline V gene. The junction had 2 bases not matched to a gene; V was cut back by 4 bases and J by 4 bases. This CDR3 spans 15 amino acids. The CDR3 DNA is TGTGCCACCAGTGAAGGGACTAGCGGGGTAGAGACCCAGTACTTC. Translation gives CATSEGTSGVETQYF.

This rearrangement joins TRBV30 to TRBJ2-2; 10 bases match TRBD1. V lost 3 bases and J lost 4; bases outside the gene matches: 8. Germline-derived CDR1 and CDR2 are GTSNPN and SVGIG (reference sequence). The CDR3 loop spans 16 amino acids. DNA of the CDR3: TGTGCCTGGAGAACGGGCGGGACAGGGGTCACCGGGGAGCTGTTTTTT. Protein product: CAWRTGGTGVTGELFF.

The genes are TRBV7-3 and TRBJ2-1, with TRBD2 matching 15 bases. CDR3 length: 15 amino acids. The V segment lost 5 bases and the J segment 10 bases; nucleotides outside the gene matches: 6. CDR1 SGHTA and CDR2 FQGTGA come from the germline V gene. CDR3 nucleotides: TGTGCCAGCAGCCCGGGACTAGCGGGAGGTGGGGAGCAGTTCTTC. Translated, it gives CASSPGLAGGGEQFF.

The V gene is TRBV7-9, the J gene TRBJ1-1, with D possibly TRBD1 on 6 matching bases. Germline V gives CDR1 SEHNR, CDR2 FQNEAQ (reference sequence). Between the trimmed V and J ends, which lost 5 bases and 9 bases, there was a span of 19 bases. The CDR3 runs to 14 residues. CDR3 sequence: CASSASSGRGKAFF. The CDR3 DNA follows: TGTGCCAGCAGCGCGAGCTCCGGGAGGGGGAAAGCTTTCTTT.